The 13 T cell receptor beta chains below all came from one sample that was sequenced in a study of shared clonotypes between healthy human individuals. The repertoire was sequenced with immunoSEQ multiplex PCR; TCRdb's copy has only in-frame clones and lacks some. The data hold around 510,000 clones, with around 81% observed a single time. Sequenced sample: PBMCs. These TCRs come from a woman between 35 and 50 years old in good health. Some clones in this sample may be carry-over from other donors' samples.

The J gene is TRBJ1-5, the V gene TRBV28; D call uncertain. The CDR3 covers 14 residues. CDR1 is MDHEN and CDR2 is SYDVKM in the germline V gene. Trimming left V 3 bases short and J 4 bases short, with 10 bases between. Written as DNA, the CDR3 is TGTGCCAGCAGTTTGGGTCGAGTAAATCAGCCCCAGCATTTT. Translating gives CASSLGRVNQPQHF.

The rearrangement joins TRBV7-6 to TRBJ2-2, with 7 bases lining up with TRBD2. CDR1 and CDR2 (germline): SGHVS, FNYEAQ. The CDR3 runs to 16 residues. V shed 0 bases and J 0 bases; nucleotides not matched to a gene: 1. The CDR3 loop is CASSLAGGTNTGELFF. DNA for the CDR3: TGTGCCAGCAGCTTAGCGGGAGGGACGAACACCGGGGAGCTGTTTTTT.

This sequence joins TRBV11-3 and TRBJ2-7; TRBD1 or TRBD2 may be the D gene (5 bases each). The V and J ends lost 5 bases and 6 bases respectively, with 11 bases between them. Looked up from germline, CDR1 is SGHNT and CDR2 is YENEEA. This CDR3 spans 12 amino acids. The CDR3 bases are TGTGCCAGCAGCATTGCAGGGAGCGAGCAGTACTTC. It encodes CASSIAGSEQYF.

In regard to this clone: A far more abundant clone sits one base away, making this likely a read error. V gene TRBV7-3 combines with J gene TRBJ1-1, with TRBD1 matching 7 bases. The CDR3 runs 13 residues. The V gene's germline CDR1 is SGHTA and CDR2 FQGTGA. V was pared by 6 bases and J by 0 bases, with 1 base of the junction left unmatched. CDR3 nucleotides: TGTGCCAGCAGGGGACAGCTGAACACTGAAGCTTTCTTT. Protein: CASRGQLNTEAFF.

V usage is TRBV7-9 and J usage is TRBJ2-3, with D unresolved. Trimming stripped 5 bases from V and 0 bases from J, with 6 bases between. The germline CDR1 and CDR2 sequences are SEHNR and FQNEAQ (reference sequence). This CDR3 is 13 amino acids long. CDR3 protein: CASSPSSTDTQYF. The DNA for the CDR3 is TGTGCCAGCAGCCCCTCGAGCACAGATACGCAGTATTTT.

V is TRBV7-9 and J is TRBJ2-5; D is unresolved. Trimming removed 6 bases from V and 2 bases from J, with 10 bases in between. This CDR3 is 13 amino acids long. Germline assignment: CDR1 SEHNR and CDR2 FQNEAQ (reference sequence). The CDR3 protein is CASRYSAQETQYF. The CDR3, as DNA: TGTGCCAGCAGATACAGCGCTCAAGAGACCCAGTACTTC. The full variable domain, with the rest looked up from reference TRBV7-9 and TRBJ2-5, is DTGVSQNPRHKITKRGQNVTFRCDPISEHNRLYWYRQTLGQGPEFLTYFQNEAQLEKSRLLSDRFSAERPKGSFSTLEIQRTEQGDSAMYLCASRYSAQETQYFGPGTRLLVL.

This chain joins TRBV10-3 and TRBJ2-2; possibly TRBD2 for D (6 bases). This CDR3 is 15 amino acids long. Trimming removed 9 bases at V and 5 bases at J, with 19 bases between. Germline CDR1 and CDR2: ENHRY and SYGVKD. This CDR3 is CAISPSGGETGELFF. In nucleotides, the CDR3 is TGTGCCATTTCTCCATCCGGGGGAGAGACCGGGGAGCTGTTTTTT.

Comment on this clone: A far larger clone is just one base off, so this is likely a read error. V is TRBV4-1 and J is TRBJ2-7, with D tentatively TRBD1 or TRBD2 (5 bases each). Germline CDR1 MGHRA, CDR2 YSYEKL. V was trimmed by 6 bases and J by 6 bases, leaving 15 bases between them. The CDR3 contains 13 residues. CDR3 DNA: TGCGCCAGCAGAAGGGACCTCAATCCCGAGCAGTACTTC. Translation gives CASRRDLNPEQYF.

The V call is TRBV1, the J call TRBJ2-2; the D call of TRBD2 is as the table states it, not checked on the DNA. TRBV1 counts as a pseudogene. The CDR3 consists of 16 residues. This chain's CDR3 is CTSTLNGTSVAGELFF. The CDR3 DNA is TGCACCAGCACTTTAAACGGGACTAGCGTCGCCGGGGAGCTGTTTTTT.

The rearrangement joins TRBV15 to TRBJ2-1; TRBD2 matches at 8 bases. The trim removed 0 bases at V and 9 bases at J, leaving 10 bases unmatched. Germline V gene sequence: CDR1 LNHNV, CDR2 YYDKDF (reference sequence). CDR3 size: 16 residues. As DNA, the CDR3 is TGTGCCACCAGCAGAGATCGCCTAGCGGGCGGTGTTGAGCAGTTCTTC. Translating gives CATSRDRLAGGVEQFF. The entire variable domain, with the rest obtained from reference TRBV15 and TRBJ2-1, is as follows: DAMVIQNPRYQVTQFGKPVTLSCSQTLNHNVMYWYQQKSSQAPKLLFHYYDKDFNNEADTPDNFQSRRPNTSFCFLDIRSPGLGDTAMYLCATSRDRLAGGVEQFFGPGTRLTVL.

Comments on this clone: At one of its ends the junction is not consistent with the germline gene, which may arise from a read error. V is TRBV30 and J is TRBJ1-1; D is unclear. The length of the CDR3 is 9 residues. Germline CDR1 GTSNPN, CDR2 SVGIG (reference sequence). CDR3 in amino acids: CAWSVRGPF. Here the CDR3 DNA reads TGTGCCTGGAGTGTGAGAGGGCCCTTT.

The V and J genes are TRBV2 and TRBJ2-7; TRBD2 matches at 13 bases. The germline CDR1 and CDR2 sequences are SNHLY and FYNNEI. The CDR3 contains 16 residues. The V gene end was trimmed by 7 bases and the J gene end by 7 bases; junction bases not matched to a gene: 13. The CDR3 region is CASNQNPGLAGEEQYF. CDR3 in DNA: TGTGCCAGCAACCAAAATCCCGGACTAGCGGGAGAAGAGCAGTACTTC.

The gene calls are TRBV9 and TRBJ1-3, with D maybe TRBD1 (5 bases). CDR1 and CDR2 (germline): SGDLS, YYNGEE. V gave up 5 bases and J gave up 0 bases, with 9 bases separating them. The CDR3 is 14 amino acids. The CDR3: CASRSGISGNTIYF. Written as DNA, the CDR3 is TGTGCCAGCAGGTCAGGGATCTCTGGAAACACCATATATTTT. Variable domain in full (rest from reference TRBV9 and TRBJ1-3): DSGVTQTPKHLITATGQRVTLRCSPRSGDLSVYWYQQSLDQGLQFLIQYYNGEERAKGNILERFSAQQFPDLHSELNLSSLELGDSALYFCASRSGISGNTIYFGEGSWLTVV.